This T cell receptor beta chain was obtained from a study of blood T cells in healthy people across ages. As for the study in general: Every two T cells gave about one barcoded beta molecule via template switching.

This clonotype is a singleton in its sample. Its antigen is unknown. Primers used in a second PCR of roughly 7 to 12 cycles were a sample-barcoded 5' primer and a J-beta primer mix. TCRdb re-analysed the 5' RACE reads in MiXCR, keeping a single row per CDR3 protein. The sample has about 500,000 distinct CDR3 sequences; 24% are singletons. This CDR3 region has 15 residues. V was cut by 5 bases and J by 2 bases, with 13 bases left in between. The germline V gene has CDR1 SSHAT and CDR2 FNYEAQ (reference sequence). Study results and limitations: Significant beta diversity loss was already apparent by age around 40, declining roughly linearly. Not knowing donor CMV status may have confounded expanded clonotype changes.

The same specimen was also included in a second study, on T cells of mothers and their children. As reported in that work: Relative to unrelated pairs, biologically related mother-child dyads exhibited marginally greater, non-significant overlap.

The specimen sequenced was blood. This rearrangement joins TRBV7-7 to TRBJ2-1; D not certain. This TCR came from a boy aged 10-17 years in good health. CDR3 region: CASSHGRPTYNEQFF. The CDR3 nucleotides are TGTGCCAGCAGCCATGGCCGGCCTACCTACAATGAGCAGTTCTTC.